These T cell receptor beta chains were read from a single sample in a study of technical replicates of blood from several donors. Here immunoSEQ multiplex PCR was the method, and the copy in TCRdb shows in-frame clones only, minus some. The table includes tens of thousands of clones, 75% to 90% detected once. The sequenced sample consisted of PBMCs. The receptors here all came from a human donor in good health. Some clones in this sample may be carry-over from other donors' samples. Each CDR3 is given with its conserved first and last residue.

v_call: TRBV7-9
j_call: TRBJ1-4
cdr3_length: 15
cdr3_aa: CASSSRQGTNEKLFF

v_call: TRBV5-1
j_call: TRBJ2-3
cdr3_length: 15
cdr3_aa: CASSGGQGAGDTQYF

v_call: TRBV9
j_call: TRBJ1-6
cdr3_length: 15
cdr3_aa: CASSAQGGIGSPLHF

v_call: TRBV18
j_call: TRBJ1-2
cdr3_length: 15
cdr3_aa: CASSPGRGPDYGYTF

v_call: TRBV4-3
j_call: TRBJ1-6
cdr3_length: 14
cdr3_aa: CASSLTGVNSPLHF

v_call: TRBV30
j_call: TRBJ1-1
cdr3_length: 12
cdr3_aa: CAWSDGEGEAFF

v_call: TRBV19
j_call: TRBJ2-3
cdr3_length: 16
cdr3_aa: CASSPRPGGLGDTQYF

v_call: TRBV5-1
j_call: TRBJ2-3
cdr3_length: 17
cdr3_aa: CASSPGLAGGSTDTQYF

v_call: TRBV4-2
j_call: TRBJ1-2
cdr3_length: 15
cdr3_aa: CASSQERGANYGYTF

v_call: TRBV10-3
j_call: TRBJ2-3
cdr3_length: 13
cdr3_aa: CAISEGQSDTQYF

v_call: TRBV5-6
j_call: TRBJ1-6
cdr3_length: 15
cdr3_aa: CASSFRAGPGSPLHF

v_call: TRBV19
j_call: TRBJ1-2
cdr3_length: 14
cdr3_aa: CASSIDLGLLGYTF

v_call: TRBV6-5
j_call: TRBJ2-7
cdr3_length: 15
cdr3_aa: CASRYLAGGTYEQYF

v_call: TRBV29-1
j_call: TRBJ2-2
cdr3_length: 15
cdr3_aa: CSASQDLNFNGELFF

v_call: TRBV9
j_call: TRBJ2-7
cdr3_length: 16
cdr3_aa: CASSLQASSSSYEQYF